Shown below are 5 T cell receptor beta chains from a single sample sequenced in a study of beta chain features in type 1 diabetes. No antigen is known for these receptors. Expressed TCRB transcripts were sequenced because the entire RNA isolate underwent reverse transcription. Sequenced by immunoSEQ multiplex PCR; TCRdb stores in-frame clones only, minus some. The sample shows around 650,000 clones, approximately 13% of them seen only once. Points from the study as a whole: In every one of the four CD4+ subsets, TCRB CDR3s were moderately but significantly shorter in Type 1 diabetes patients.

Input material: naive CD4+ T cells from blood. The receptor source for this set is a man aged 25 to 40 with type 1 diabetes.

The CDR3 is CASSAQRVGTEAFF. In DNA form, the CDR3 reads TGTGCCAGCAGTGCCCAAAGAGTGGGGACTGAAGCTTTCTTT. The chain is built from TRBV9 and TRBJ1-1; no clear D gene. V lost 5 bases, J lost 5 bases, and 16 bases lay in between. The CDR3 length is 14 residues. Germline CDR1 SGDLS, CDR2 YYNGEE. The whole variable domain, remainder taken from reference TRBV9 and TRBJ1-1, is DSGVTQTPKHLITATGQRVTLRCSPRSGDLSVYWYQQSLDQGLQFLIQYYNGEERAKGNILERFSAQQFPDLHSELNLSSLELGDSALYFCASSAQRVGTEAFFGQGTRLTVV.

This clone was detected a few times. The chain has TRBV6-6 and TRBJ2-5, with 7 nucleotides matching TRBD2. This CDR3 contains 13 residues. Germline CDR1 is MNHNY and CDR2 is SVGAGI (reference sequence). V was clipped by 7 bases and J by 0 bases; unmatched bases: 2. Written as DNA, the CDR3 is TGTGCCAGCAAGGGGAGGGACCAAGAGACCCAGTACTTC. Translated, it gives CASKGRDQETQYF.

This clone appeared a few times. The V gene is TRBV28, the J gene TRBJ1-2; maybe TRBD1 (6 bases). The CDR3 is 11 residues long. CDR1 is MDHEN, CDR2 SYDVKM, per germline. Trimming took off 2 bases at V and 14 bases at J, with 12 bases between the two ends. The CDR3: CASSLPDSLTF. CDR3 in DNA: TGTGCCAGCAGTTTACCGGACAGTTTGACCTTC.

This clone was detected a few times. The CDR3 bases are TGTGCCAGCAGCTTAACAGGGGACACAGATACGCAGTATTTT. As protein: CASSLTGDTDTQYF. The genes are TRBV7-9 and TRBJ2-3, with 7 bases that match TRBD1. Germline V gives CDR1 SEHNR, CDR2 FQNEAQ (reference sequence). Losses at the gene ends were 2 bases for V and 2 bases for J; bases not matched to a gene: 1. The CDR3 totals 14 residues.

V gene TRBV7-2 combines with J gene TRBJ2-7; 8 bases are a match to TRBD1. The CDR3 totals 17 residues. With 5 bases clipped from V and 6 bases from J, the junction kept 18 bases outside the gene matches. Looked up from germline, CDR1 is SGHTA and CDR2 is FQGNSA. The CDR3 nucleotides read TGTGCCAGCAGCAAGGGGGGACCCGGGACAGGCGCGGGCGAGCAGTACTTC. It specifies CASSKGGPGTGAGEQYF.